The clone carrying this T cell receptor (beta chain) was detected a few times. Germline loops: CDR1 SGHNT, CDR2 YYREEE (reference sequence). The CDR3 runs to 14 residues. The V and J ends lost 4 bases and 4 bases, in that order; junction bases with no gene match: 5. The data stem from a study of neoadjuvant anti-PD-1 for oral cavity cancer. Here immunoSEQ multiplex PCR was the method, and the copy in TCRdb shows in-frame clones only, minus some. The table records about 15,000 clones, 55% to 75% of them present only once. The source is a person aged 40 to 85 with oral cavity squamous cell carcinoma. This material consisted of PBMCs, taken before nivolumab (anti-PD-1) treatment. V usage is TRBV5-4 and J usage is TRBJ1-5; 7 bases are shared with TRBD1. The CDR3 region has the DNA TGTGCCAGCAGCACGGACAGGTCGAATCAGCCCCAGCATTTT. Translated: CASSTDRSNQPQHF.